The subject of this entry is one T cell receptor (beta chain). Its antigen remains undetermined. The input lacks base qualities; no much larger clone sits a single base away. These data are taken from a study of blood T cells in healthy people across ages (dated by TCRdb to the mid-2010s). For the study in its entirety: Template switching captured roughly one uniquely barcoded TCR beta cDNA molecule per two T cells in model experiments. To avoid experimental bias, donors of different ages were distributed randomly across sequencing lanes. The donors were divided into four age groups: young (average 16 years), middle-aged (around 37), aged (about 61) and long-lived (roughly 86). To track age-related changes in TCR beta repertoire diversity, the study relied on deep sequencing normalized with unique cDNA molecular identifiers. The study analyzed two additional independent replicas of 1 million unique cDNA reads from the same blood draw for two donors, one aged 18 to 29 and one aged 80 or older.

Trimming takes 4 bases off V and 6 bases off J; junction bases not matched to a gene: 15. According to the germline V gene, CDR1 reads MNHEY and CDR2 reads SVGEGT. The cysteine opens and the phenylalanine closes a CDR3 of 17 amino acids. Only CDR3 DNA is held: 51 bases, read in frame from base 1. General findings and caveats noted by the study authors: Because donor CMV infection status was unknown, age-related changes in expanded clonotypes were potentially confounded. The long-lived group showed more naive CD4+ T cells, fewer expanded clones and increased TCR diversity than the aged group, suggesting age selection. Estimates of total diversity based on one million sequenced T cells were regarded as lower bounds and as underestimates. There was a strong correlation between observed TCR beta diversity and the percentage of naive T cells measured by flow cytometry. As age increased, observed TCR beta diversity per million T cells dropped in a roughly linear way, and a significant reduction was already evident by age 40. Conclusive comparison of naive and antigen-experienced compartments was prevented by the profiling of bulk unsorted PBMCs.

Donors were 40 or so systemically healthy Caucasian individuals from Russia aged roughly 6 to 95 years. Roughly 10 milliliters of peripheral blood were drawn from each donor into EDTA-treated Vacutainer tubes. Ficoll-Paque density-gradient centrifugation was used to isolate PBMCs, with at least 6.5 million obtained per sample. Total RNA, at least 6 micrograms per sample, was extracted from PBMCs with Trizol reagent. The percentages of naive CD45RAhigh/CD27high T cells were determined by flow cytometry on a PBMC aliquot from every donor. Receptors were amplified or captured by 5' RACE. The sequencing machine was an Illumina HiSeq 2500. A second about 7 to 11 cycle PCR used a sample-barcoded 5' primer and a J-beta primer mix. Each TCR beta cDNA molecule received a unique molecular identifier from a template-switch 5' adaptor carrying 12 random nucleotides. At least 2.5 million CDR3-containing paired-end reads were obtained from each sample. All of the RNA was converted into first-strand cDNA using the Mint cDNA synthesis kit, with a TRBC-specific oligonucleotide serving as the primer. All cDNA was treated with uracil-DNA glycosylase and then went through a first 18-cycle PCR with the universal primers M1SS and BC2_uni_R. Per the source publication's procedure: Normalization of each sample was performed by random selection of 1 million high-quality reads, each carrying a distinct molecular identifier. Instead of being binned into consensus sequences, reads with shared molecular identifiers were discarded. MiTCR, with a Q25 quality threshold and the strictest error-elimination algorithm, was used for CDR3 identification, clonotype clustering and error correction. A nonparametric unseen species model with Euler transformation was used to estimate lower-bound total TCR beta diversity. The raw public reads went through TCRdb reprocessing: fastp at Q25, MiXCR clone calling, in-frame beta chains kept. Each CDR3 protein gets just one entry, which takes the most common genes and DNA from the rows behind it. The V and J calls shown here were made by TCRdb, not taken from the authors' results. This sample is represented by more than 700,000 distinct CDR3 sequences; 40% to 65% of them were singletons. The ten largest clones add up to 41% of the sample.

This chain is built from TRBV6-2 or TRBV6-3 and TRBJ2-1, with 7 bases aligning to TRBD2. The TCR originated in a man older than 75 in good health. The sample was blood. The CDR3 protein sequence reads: CASSFQWAGDLPNEQFF. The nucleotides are TGTGCCAGCAGTTTCCAGTGGGCGGGAGACCTCCCCAATGAGCAGTTCTTC.